This T cell receptor (beta chain) originates from a study of blood T cell repertoires in COVID-19. As for the study in general: Material from acute and convalescent COVID-19 was sourced from the United States, Italy and Spain.

Sequencing used immunoSEQ multiplex PCR; TCRdb keeps in-frame clones, though not all of them. The sample holds some 390,000 clones; about 88% are singletons and the top ten take 1.5% to 1.7%. CDR3 length: 14 residues. V was trimmed by 6 bases and J by 4 bases, leaving 10 bases between them. Germline V CDR1 and CDR2: MDHEN, SYDVKM. Sequenced input: peripheral blood. The chain recombines TRBV28 with TRBJ1-6, with D tentatively TRBD1 (5 bases). This receptor was identified in a woman in her thirties or forties with COVID-19, enrolled during active disease. The CDR3, as DNA: TGTGCCAGCAGCTCACGGGGGTATAATTCACCCCTCCACTTT. Its protein is CASSSRGYNSPLHF.